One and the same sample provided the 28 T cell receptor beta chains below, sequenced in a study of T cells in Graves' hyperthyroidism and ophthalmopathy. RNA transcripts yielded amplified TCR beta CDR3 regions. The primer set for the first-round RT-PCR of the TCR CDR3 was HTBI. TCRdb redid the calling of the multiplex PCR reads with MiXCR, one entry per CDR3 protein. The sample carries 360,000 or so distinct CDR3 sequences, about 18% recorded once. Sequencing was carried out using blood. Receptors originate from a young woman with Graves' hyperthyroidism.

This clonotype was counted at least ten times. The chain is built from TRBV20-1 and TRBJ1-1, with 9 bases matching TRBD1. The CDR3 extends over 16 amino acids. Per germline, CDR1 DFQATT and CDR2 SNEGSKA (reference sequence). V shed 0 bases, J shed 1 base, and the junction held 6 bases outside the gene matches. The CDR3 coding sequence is TGCAGTGCTAGAGATGGGACAGGGTTGAGGAACACTGAAGCTTTCTTT. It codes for CSARDGTGLRNTEAFF.

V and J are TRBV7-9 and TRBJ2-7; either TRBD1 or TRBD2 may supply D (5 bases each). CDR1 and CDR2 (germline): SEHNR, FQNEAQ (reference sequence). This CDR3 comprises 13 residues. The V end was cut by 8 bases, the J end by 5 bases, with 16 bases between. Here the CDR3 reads CASLPRWGHEQYF. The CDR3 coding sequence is TGTGCCAGCCTCCCTCGGTGGGGACACGAGCAGTACTTC.

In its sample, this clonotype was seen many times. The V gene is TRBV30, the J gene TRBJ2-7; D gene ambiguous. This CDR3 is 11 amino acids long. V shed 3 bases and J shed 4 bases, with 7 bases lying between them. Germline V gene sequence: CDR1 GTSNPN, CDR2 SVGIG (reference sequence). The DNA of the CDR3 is TGTGCCTGGAGGTCAGGATACGAGCAGTACTTC. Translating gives CAWRSGYEQYF.

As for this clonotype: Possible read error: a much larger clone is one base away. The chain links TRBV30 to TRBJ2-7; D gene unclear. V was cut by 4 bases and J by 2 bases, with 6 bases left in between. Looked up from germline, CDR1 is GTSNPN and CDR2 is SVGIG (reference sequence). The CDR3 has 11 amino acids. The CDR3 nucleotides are TGTGCCTGGATTGTGACCTACGAGCAGTACTTC. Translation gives CAWIVTYEQYF.

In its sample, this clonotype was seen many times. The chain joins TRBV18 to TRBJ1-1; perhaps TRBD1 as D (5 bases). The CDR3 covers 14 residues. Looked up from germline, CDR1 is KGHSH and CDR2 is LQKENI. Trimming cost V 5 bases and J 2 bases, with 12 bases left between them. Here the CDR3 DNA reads TGTGCCAGCTCAGAGGGAAGGGGTAACACTGAAGCTTTCTTT. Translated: CASSEGRGNTEAFF.

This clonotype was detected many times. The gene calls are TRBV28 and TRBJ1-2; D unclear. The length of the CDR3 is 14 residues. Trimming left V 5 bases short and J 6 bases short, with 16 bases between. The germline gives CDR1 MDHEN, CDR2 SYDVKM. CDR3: CASSLPGEADGYTF. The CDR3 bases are TGTGCCAGCAGTCTCCCCGGGGAGGCGGATGGCTACACCTTC.

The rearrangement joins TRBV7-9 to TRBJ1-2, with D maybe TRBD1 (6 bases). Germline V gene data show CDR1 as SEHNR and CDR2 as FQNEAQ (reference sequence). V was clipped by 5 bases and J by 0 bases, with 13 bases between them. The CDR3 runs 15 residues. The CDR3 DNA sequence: TGTGCCAGCAGCGCATGGGACACAGCTAACTATGGCTACACCTTC. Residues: CASSAWDTANYGYTF. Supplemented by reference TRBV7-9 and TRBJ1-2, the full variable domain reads DTGVSQNPRHKITKRGQNVTFRCDPISEHNRLYWYRQTLGQGPEFLTYFQNEAQLEKSRLLSDRFSAERPKGSFSTLEIQRTEQGDSAMYLCASSAWDTANYGYTFGSGTRLTVV.

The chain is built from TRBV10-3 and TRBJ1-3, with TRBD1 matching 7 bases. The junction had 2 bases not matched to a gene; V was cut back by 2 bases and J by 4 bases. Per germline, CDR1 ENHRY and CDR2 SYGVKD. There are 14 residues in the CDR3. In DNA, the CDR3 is TGTGCCATCAGTGAGACAGGGGACGGAAACACCATATATTTT. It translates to CAISETGDGNTIYF.

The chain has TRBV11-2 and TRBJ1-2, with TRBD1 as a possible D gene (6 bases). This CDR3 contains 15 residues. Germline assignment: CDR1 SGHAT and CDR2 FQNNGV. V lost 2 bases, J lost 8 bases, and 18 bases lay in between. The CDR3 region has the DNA TGTGCCAGCAGCTTAACCGGCAGGGGCAAGGGAGGCTACACCTTC. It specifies CASSLTGRGKGGYTF.

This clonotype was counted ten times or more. DNA for the CDR3: TGTGCCAGCAGGGGACTAGCGGGGGTGTACGAGCAGTACTTC. Protein: CASRGLAGVYEQYF. This chain links TRBV28 with TRBJ2-7; 14 nucleotides align to TRBD2. Trimming took 6 bases from V and 4 from J; bases not matched to a gene: 2. CDR1 is MDHEN, CDR2 SYDVKM, per germline. This CDR3 is built from 14 residues.

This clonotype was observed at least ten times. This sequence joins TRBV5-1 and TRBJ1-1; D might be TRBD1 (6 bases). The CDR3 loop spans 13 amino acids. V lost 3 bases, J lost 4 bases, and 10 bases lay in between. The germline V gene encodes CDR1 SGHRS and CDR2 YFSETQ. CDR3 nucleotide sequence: TGCGCCAGCAGCTCCGGACAGTTCACTGAAGCTTTCTTT. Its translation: CASSSGQFTEAFF. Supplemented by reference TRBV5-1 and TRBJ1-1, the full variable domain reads KAGVTQTPRYLIKTRGQQVTLSCSPISGHRSVSWYQQTPGQGLQFLFEYFSETQRNKGNFPGRFSGRQFSNSRSEMNVSTLELGDSALYLCASSSGQFTEAFFGQGTRLTVV.

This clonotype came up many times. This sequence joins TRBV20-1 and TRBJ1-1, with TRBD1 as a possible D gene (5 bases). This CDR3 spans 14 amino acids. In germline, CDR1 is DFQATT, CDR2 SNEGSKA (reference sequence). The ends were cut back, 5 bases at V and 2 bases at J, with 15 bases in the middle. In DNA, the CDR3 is TGCAGTGCTCCCCGTTTGGGGGTCAACACTGAAGCTTTCTTT. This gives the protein CSAPRLGVNTEAFF.

CDR3: CASSPGHTGGLETQYF. As DNA, the CDR3 is TGTGCCAGCAGCCCGGGTCATACAGGGGGTCTAGAGACCCAGTACTTC. This rearrangement joins TRBV7-9 to TRBJ2-5, with 8 bases that match TRBD1. With 5 bases clipped from V and 4 bases from J, the junction kept 12 bases outside the gene matches. CDR1 and CDR2 from the germline V gene are SEHNR and FQNEAQ (reference sequence). The CDR3 is 16 amino acids.

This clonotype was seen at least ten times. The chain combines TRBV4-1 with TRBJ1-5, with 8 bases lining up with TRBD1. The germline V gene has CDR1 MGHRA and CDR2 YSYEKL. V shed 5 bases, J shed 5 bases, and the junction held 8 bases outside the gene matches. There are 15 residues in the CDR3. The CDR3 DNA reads TGCGCCAGCAGCGGAGGACAGGGCCCCGATCAGCCCCAGCATTTT. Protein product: CASSGGQGPDQPQHF.

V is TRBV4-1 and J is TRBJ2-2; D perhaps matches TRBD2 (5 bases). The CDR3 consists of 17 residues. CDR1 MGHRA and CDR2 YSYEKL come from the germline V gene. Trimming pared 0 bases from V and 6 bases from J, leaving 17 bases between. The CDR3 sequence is CASSQENRRGSPGELFF. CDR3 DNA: TGCGCCAGCAGCCAAGAGAATCGTCGGGGAAGCCCCGGGGAGCTGTTTTTT.

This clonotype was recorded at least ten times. CDR3 DNA sequence: TGCAGTGCTTGGGGACAGTTGAACACTGAAGCTTTCTTT. It yields the protein CSAWGQLNTEAFF. The chain links TRBV20-1 to TRBJ1-1; 7 nucleotides agree with TRBD1. Germline CDR1 DFQATT, CDR2 SNEGSKA (reference sequence). V shed 5 bases and J 0 bases; nucleotides not matched to a gene: 3. The CDR3 totals 13 residues.

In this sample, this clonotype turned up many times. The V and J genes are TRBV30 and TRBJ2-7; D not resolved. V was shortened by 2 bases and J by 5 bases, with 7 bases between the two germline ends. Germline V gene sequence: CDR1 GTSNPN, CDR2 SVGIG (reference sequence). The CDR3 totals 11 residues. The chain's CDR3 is CAWSNGDEQYF. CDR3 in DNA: TGTGCCTGGAGTAATGGAGACGAGCAGTACTTC.

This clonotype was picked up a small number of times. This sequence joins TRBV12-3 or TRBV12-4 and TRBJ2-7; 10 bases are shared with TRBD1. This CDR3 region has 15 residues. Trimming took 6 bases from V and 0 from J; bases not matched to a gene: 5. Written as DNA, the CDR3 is TGTGCCAGCAGACCCGACAGGGGGCGCTCCTACGAGCAGTACTTC. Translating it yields CASRPDRGRSYEQYF.

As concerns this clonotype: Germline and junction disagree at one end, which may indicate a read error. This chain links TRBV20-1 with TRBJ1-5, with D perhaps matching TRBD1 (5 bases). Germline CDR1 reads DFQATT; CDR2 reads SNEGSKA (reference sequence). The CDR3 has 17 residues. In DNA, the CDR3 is TGCAGTGCTAGAGCCCCCCGGGGGAGGGAAAGCAGTCAGCCCCAGCATTTT. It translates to CSARAPRGRESSQPQHF.

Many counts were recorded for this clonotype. The CDR3 loop is CASSLQLQNTGELFF. In DNA, the CDR3 is TGTGCCAGCTCGTTACAGCTTCAGAACACCGGGGAGCTGTTTTTT. The chain joins TRBV18 to TRBJ2-2; no clear D. This CDR3 is 15 amino acids long. The germline CDR1 and CDR2 sequences are KGHSH and LQKENI. The V and J ends lost 6 bases and 1 base respectively, with 12 bases between them.

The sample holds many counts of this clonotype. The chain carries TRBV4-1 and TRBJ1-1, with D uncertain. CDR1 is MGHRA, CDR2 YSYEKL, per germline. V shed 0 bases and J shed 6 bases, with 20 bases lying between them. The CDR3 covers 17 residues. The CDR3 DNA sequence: TGCGCCAGCAGCCAAGATTGGAGGAGTAACCGGGAACCTGAAGCTTTCTTT. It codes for CASSQDWRSNREPEAFF.

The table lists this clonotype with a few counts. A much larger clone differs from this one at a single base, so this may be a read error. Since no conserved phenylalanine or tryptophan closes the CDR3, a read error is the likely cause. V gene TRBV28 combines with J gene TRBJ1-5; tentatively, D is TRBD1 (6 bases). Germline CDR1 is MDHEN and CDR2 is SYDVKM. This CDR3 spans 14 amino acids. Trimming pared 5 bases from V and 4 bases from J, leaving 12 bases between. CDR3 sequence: CASSPGQMNQPQHL. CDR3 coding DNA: TGTGCCAGCAGTCCTGGACAGATGAATCAGCCCCAGCATCTT.

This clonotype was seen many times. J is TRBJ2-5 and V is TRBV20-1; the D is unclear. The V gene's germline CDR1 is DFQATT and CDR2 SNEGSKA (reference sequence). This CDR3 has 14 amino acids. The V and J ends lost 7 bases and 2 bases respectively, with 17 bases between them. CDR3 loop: CSGNPQGFQETQYF. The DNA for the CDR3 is TGCAGTGGCAACCCGCAAGGGTTTCAAGAGACCCAGTACTTC.

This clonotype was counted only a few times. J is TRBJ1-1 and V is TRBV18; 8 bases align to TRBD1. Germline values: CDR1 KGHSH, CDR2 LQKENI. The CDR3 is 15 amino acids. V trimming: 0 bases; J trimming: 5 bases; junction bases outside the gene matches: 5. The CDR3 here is CASSPPARTGTEAFF. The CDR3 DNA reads TGTGCCAGCTCACCACCGGCCAGGACAGGGACTGAAGCTTTCTTT.

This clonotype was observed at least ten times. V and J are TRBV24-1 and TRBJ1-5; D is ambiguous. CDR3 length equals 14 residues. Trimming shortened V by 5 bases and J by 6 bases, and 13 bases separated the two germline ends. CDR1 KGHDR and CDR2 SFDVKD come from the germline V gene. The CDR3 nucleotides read TGTGCCACCAGTGCCGCCTTTTCCGCTCAGCCCCAGCATTTT. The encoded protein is CATSAAFSAQPQHF.

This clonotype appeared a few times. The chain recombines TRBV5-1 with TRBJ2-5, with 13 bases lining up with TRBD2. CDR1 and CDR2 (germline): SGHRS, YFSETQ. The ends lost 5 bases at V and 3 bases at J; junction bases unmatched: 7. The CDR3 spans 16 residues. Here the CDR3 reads CASRLAGGGSKETQYF. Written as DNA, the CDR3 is TGCGCCAGCAGACTAGCGGGGGGGGGATCGAAAGAGACCCAGTACTTC.

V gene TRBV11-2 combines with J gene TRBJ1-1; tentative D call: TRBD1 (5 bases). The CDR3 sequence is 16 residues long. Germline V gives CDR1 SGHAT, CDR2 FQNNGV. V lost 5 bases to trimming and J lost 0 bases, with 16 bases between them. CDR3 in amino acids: CASSPRGLRMNTEAFF. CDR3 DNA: TGTGCCAGCAGCCCTAGGGGTCTAAGAATGAACACTGAAGCTTTCTTT.

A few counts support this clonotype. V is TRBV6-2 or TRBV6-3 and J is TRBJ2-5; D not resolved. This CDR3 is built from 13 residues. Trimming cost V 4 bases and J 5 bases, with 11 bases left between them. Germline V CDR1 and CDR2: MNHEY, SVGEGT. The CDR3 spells CASSFDSRETQYF. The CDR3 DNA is TGTGCCAGCAGTTTCGACTCTCGGGAGACCCAGTACTTC.